In this sample, the clone carrying this T cell receptor beta chain turned up once. Its antigen remains unknown. The sample is drawn from a study of T cells in localized non-small cell lung cancer. Overall study results and limits: Patients showing higher blood T cell density tended to see longer overall survival.

Libraries were prepared by immunoSEQ multiplex PCR; TCRdb keeps only in-frame clonotypes and omits some of them. The sample comprises 15,000 to 20,000 clones, approximately 91% of which are singletons, and roughly 8.1% rests with the top ten. Sequencing used peripheral blood, obtained before any cancer treatment. The source is a man aged 35-75 years with stage I lung adenocarcinoma.

The CDR3 here is CASAGQGQDTQYF. The CDR3 DNA reads TGTGCCAGTGCGGGACAGGGGCAAGATACGCAGTATTTT. The J gene is TRBJ2-3, the V gene TRBV28, with 10 nucleotides matching TRBD1. V was clipped by 9 bases and J by 5 bases; unmatched bases: 5. This CDR3 spans 13 amino acids. The V gene's germline CDR1 is MDHEN and CDR2 SYDVKM.